This paragraph covers one T cell receptor (beta chain) sequence. No antigen is known for it. The V and J ends lost 8 bases and 7 bases, in that order; junction bases with no gene match: 8. Germline loops: CDR1 SGHVS, CDR2 FQNEAQ. The CDR3 spans 14 residues. These data are taken from a study of blood T cells in healthy people across ages. Overall study findings and caveats: A conclusive naive versus antigen-experienced comparison was prevented by the unsorted PBMCs. As age increased, TCR beta diversity per million T cells fell in a roughly linear fashion. The long-lived group displayed more naive CD4+ cells, plus higher diversity, than the aged donors did.

Primed by a sample-barcoded 5' primer and a J-beta primer mix, a second PCR proceeded for about 7 to 11 cycles. CDR3-containing paired-end reads numbered at least 2.5 million in each sample. A single record per CDR3 protein comes from TCRdb applying MiXCR to the 5' RACE reads. In the table there are 700,000 or so distinct CDR3 sequences, roughly 43% of which are singletons. The sequencing input was blood. This sequence was found in a man older than 75 in good health. The V call is TRBV7-8, the J call TRBJ2-7; TRBD2 matches 13 bases. The CDR3 spells CASCTGLAGSEQYF. In nucleotides, the CDR3 is TGTGCCAGCTGCACGGGACTAGCGGGAAGTGAGCAGTACTTC.